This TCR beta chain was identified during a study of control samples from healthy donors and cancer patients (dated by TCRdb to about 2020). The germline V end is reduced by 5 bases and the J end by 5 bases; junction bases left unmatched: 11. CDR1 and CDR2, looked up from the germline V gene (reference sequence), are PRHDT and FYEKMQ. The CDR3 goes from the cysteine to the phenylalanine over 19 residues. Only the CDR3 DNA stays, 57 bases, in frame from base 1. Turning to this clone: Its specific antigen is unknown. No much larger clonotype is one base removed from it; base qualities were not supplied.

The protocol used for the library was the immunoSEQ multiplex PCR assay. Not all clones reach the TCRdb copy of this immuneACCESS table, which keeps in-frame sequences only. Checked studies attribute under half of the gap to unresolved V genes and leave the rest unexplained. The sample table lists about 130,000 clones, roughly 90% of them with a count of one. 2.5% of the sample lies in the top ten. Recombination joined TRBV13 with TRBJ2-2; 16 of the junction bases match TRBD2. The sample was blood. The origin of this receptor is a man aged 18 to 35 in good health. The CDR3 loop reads CASSPPVGGLAGGTGELFF. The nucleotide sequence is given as TGTGCCAGCAGCCCCCCCGTTGGGGGACTAGCGGGAGGGACCGGGGAGCTGTTTTTT.